This T cell receptor (beta chain) was sequenced for a study of OX40 agonist ivuxolimab in advanced cancers. This CDR3 is built from 14 residues. The V gene end was trimmed by 6 bases and the J gene end by 5 bases; junction bases not matched to a gene: 4. Germline values: CDR1 MNHEY, CDR2 SMNVEV (reference sequence). This table comes from immunoSEQ multiplex PCR, and its TCRdb copy is limited to in-frame clones, with some not included. Here the sample spans some 58,000 clones, approximately 91% being singletons. This TCR was recovered from an adult with an advanced solid tumor such as melanoma, head and neck, liver or kidney cancer. Here the sequenced sample was CD4+ or CD8+ T cells sorted from blood, taken in a trial of the OX40 agonist ivuxolimab. The chain carries TRBV27 and TRBJ1-6; 7 positions agree with TRBD1. Here the CDR3 reads CASSTGVDNSPLHF. The CDR3 DNA is TGTGCCAGCAGCACAGGGGTGGATAATTCACCCCTCCACTTT.